Listed below are T cell receptor beta chains from one sample, sequenced in a study of cytomegalovirus exposure and HLA in healthy donors. Only in-frame clones appear in the TCRdb table, and some are missing; sequencing was by immunoSEQ multiplex PCR. The sample records roughly 180,000 clones, more than 60% being singletons. Source material: PBMCs. These receptors all stem from a middle-aged woman in good health and CMV-seropositive. Each CDR3 is given with its conserved first and last residue. A D gene is named only where the DNA matches it firmly. Expanded clones get a size class; other rows say once, few or many, or leave the size out.

>TRBJ2-7|TRBD1|TRBV28|15|.
CASSIRTGVRNEQYF
TGTGCCAGCAGCATAAGGACAGGGGTTCGAAACGAGCAGTACTTC
>TRBJ2-4|TRBD1|TRBV6-1|13|.
CASSDNRGNIQYF
TGTGCCAGCAGTGATAACAGGGGAAACATTCAGTACTTC
>TRBJ1-2|.|TRBV19|13|once
CASSIAGDYGYTF
TGTGCCAGTAGTATAGCAGGGGACTATGGCTACACCTTC
>TRBJ2-7|TRBD1|TRBV4-3|14|.
CASSHWTGAYEQYF
TGCGCCAGCAGCCACTGGACAGGGGCCTACGAGCAGTACTTC
>TRBJ2-1|.|TRBV27|14|.
CASSAGSSYNEQFF
TGTGCCAGCAGCGCGGGTAGCTCCTACAATGAGCAGTTCTTC
>TRBJ2-2|.|TRBV19|14|.
CATSDSLWSGELFF
TGTGCCACTTCGGACTCCTTATGGTCCGGGGAGCTGTTTTTT
>TRBJ2-5|TRBD2|TRBV10-3|13|.
CATGEGLAGRNYF
TGTGCCACCGGAGAGGGACTAGCGGGACGTAATTACTTC
>TRBJ2-3|TRBD1|TRBV19|15|.
CASMGQPISTDTQYF
TGTGCCAGTATGGGACAGCCAATCAGCACAGATACGCAGTATTTT
>TRBJ2-7|.|TRBV28|12|.
CASSGTLYEQYF
TGTGCCAGCTCCGGGACACTCTACGAGCAGTACTTC
>TRBJ2-5|TRBD1|TRBV19|13|.
CASSRDRGETQYF
TGTGCCAGTAGCAGGGACAGAGGAGAGACCCAGTACTTC
>TRBJ1-1|TRBD1|TRBV2|13|.
CASRGQEYTEAFF
TGTGCCAGCAGAGGACAGGAATACACTGAAGCTTTCTTT
>TRBJ2-1|TRBD2|TRBV25-1|15|.
CASSEFGTSGNEQFF
TGTGCCAGCAGTGAATTCGGGACTAGCGGGAATGAGCAGTTCTTC
>TRBJ1-6|.|TRBV9|14|few
CASSERWENSPLHF
TGTGCCAGCAGCGAAAGGTGGGAGAATTCACCCCTCCACTTT
>TRBJ2-7|TRBD1|TRBV7-9|15|few
CASSHTDRLSYEQYF
TGTGCCAGCAGCCATACGGACAGGTTATCCTACGAGCAGTACTTC
>TRBJ2-3|TRBD1|TRBV12-5|16|.
CASGLIVAGGTDTQYF
TGTGCTAGTGGTTTGATTGTGGCAGGGGGTACAGATACGCAGTATTTT
>TRBJ2-5|TRBD1|TRBV6-1|14|once
CASRTGDLKETQYF
TGTGCCAGCAGGACAGGGGATTTAAAAGAGACCCAGTACTTC
>TRBJ2-7|.|TRBV11-3|14|.
CASSPGTGLYEQYF
TGTGCCAGCAGCCCCGGGACGGGACTCTACGAGCAGTACTTC
>TRBJ2-7|TRBD1|TRBV19|14|.
CASSIGRGRHEQYF
TGTGCCAGTAGTATCGGCAGGGGGCGTCACGAGCAGTACTTC
>TRBJ2-2|TRBD1|TRBV5-4|15|.
CASSFGTANTGELFF
TGTGCCAGCAGCTTTGGGACAGCGAACACCGGGGAGCTGTTTTTT
>TRBJ1-4|.|TRBV6-1|15|few
CASGQAQGTNEKLFF
TGTGCCAGCGGACAAGCCCAGGGGACTAATGAAAAACTGTTTTTT
>TRBJ1-2|.|TRBV30|11|.
CAWSVLRGYTF
TGTGCCTGGAGTGTACTTCGTGGCTACACCTTC
>TRBJ2-7|TRBD2|TRBV7-2|16|.
CASSLGGLAVSYEQYF
TGTGCCAGCAGCTTGGGGGGACTAGCGGTTTCCTACGAGCAGTACTTC
>TRBJ2-7|.|TRBV6-5|13|.
CTSSYSNRYEQYF
TGTACCAGCAGTTACTCGAACAGGTACGAGCAGTACTTC
>TRBJ2-4|TRBD1|TRBV29-1|18|.
CSVVGHPQGALAKNIQYF
TGCAGCGTTGTGGGACACCCACAGGGGGCACTAGCCAAAAACATTCAGTACTTC
>TRBJ2-2|TRBD2|TRBV10-2|16|.
CASKPQTSGITGELFF
TGCGCCAGCAAACCTCAAACTAGCGGTATAACCGGGGAGCTGTTTTTT
>TRBJ1-5|.|TRBV6-1|12|few
CASNYPDQPQHF
TGTGCCAGCAACTATCCCGATCAGCCCCAGCATTTT
>TRBJ2-3|.|TRBV25-1|13|few
CASSDPGTDTQYF
TGTGCCAGCAGTGATCCAGGCACAGATACGCAGTATTTT
>TRBJ2-3|.|TRBV9|14|.
CASRRNPGTDTQYF
TGTGCCAGCAGGAGGAACCCCGGCACAGATACGCAGTATTTT
>TRBJ2-7|TRBD1|TRBV27|13|.
CASGDRVAHEQYF
TGTGCCAGCGGGGACAGGGTTGCCCACGAGCAGTACTTC
>TRBJ2-3|TRBD2|TRBV5-1|16|.
CASSSAGGPPTDTQYF
TGCGCCAGCAGCTCGGCGGGGGGGCCCCCCACAGATACGCAGTATTTT
>TRBJ1-5|.|TRBV4-3|15|.
CASSQDGGGNQPQHF
TGCGCCAGCAGCCAAGATGGAGGAGGCAATCAGCCCCAGCATTTT